The sequence of this TCR beta chain was determined in a study of tissue T cells after allogeneic stem cell transplantation. Profiled with immunoSEQ multiplex PCR; TCRdb holds only in-frame clones, not every one. Among about 15,000 clones listed, roughly three quarters were seen once. The CDR3 loop spans 13 amino acids. From germline, CDR1 is GKSSPN and CDR2 SITVG. Trimming took 0 bases from V and 2 from J, leaving 7 bases between them. Study-wide points: Anatomically similar tissues had similar TCR repertoires within each patient. Blood and spleen captured only part of the tissue TCR repertoire.

As concerns this clone: The target antigen is unknown. Any gene name here is a mouse gene name. The observed sequence ends 1 residue before the CDR3 terminus, with the missing tail filled in from the germline J gene. This sample also contains other DNA sequences that code for the same CDR3.

Sequenced input: spleen. The TCR sequence derives from a female BALB/c mouse in good health. Mouse strain MHC haplotype: H2-d. J is TRBJ1-2 and V is TRBV31, with a possible D match to TRBD1 (5 bases). CDR3 sequence: CAWSLGANSDYTF. The DNA read from the CDR3 is TGTGCCTGGAGTCTAGGGGCTAACTCCGACTACACC.